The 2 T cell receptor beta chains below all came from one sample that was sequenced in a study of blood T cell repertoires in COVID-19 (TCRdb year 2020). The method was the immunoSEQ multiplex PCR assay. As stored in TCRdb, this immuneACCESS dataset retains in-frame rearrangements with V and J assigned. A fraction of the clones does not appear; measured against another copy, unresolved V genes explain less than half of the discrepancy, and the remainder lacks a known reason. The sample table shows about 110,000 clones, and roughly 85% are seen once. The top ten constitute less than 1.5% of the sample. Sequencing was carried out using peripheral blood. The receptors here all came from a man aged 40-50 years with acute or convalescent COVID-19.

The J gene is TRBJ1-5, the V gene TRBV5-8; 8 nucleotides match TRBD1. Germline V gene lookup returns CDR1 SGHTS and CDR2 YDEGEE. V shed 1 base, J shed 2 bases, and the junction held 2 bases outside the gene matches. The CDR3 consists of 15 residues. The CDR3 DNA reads TGTGCCAGCAGCTTGAAGGACAGGGGCAATCAGCCCCAGCATTTT. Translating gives CASSLKDRGNQPQHF.

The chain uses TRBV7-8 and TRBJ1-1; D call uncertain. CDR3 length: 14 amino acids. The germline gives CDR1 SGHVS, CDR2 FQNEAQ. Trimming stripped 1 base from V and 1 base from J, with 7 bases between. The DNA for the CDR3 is TGTGCCAGCAGCTTAGTGGCCTCGAACACTGAAGCTTTCTTT. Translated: CASSLVASNTEAFF.